This T cell receptor (beta chain) is from a study of T cell clonality in common variable immunodeficiency. Study-wide points: CVID subjects shared fewer TCRbeta clones than healthy controls did. CVID subjects showed higher TCRbeta clonality than healthy controls.

Germline loops: CDR1 MGHRA, CDR2 YSYEKL. Germline trimming cut 6 bases from V and 4 bases from J; bases unmatched to any gene: 6. The CDR3 is made up of 15 amino acids. This clone was found many times. Its antigen is unidentified. The DNA ends 3 residues before the CDR3 does, and the rest of the CDR3 is filled in from the germline J gene. Repertoires were generated with immunoSEQ multiplex PCR, while TCRdb's copy carries only in-frame clones and drops some. This repertoire holds 55,000 to 65,000 clones, and none appear only once. This chain connects TRBV4-1 to TRBJ2-5; 12 positions match TRBD2. The receptor was derived from a person aged 18 to 70 in good health. The sample taken for sequencing was peripheral blood mononuclear cells. The sequenced CDR3 bases are TGCGCCAGCAGGCGGACTAGCGGGAAGGGAGAGACC. The encoded protein is CASRRTSGKGET. The complete CDR3 reads CASRRTSGKGETQYF.